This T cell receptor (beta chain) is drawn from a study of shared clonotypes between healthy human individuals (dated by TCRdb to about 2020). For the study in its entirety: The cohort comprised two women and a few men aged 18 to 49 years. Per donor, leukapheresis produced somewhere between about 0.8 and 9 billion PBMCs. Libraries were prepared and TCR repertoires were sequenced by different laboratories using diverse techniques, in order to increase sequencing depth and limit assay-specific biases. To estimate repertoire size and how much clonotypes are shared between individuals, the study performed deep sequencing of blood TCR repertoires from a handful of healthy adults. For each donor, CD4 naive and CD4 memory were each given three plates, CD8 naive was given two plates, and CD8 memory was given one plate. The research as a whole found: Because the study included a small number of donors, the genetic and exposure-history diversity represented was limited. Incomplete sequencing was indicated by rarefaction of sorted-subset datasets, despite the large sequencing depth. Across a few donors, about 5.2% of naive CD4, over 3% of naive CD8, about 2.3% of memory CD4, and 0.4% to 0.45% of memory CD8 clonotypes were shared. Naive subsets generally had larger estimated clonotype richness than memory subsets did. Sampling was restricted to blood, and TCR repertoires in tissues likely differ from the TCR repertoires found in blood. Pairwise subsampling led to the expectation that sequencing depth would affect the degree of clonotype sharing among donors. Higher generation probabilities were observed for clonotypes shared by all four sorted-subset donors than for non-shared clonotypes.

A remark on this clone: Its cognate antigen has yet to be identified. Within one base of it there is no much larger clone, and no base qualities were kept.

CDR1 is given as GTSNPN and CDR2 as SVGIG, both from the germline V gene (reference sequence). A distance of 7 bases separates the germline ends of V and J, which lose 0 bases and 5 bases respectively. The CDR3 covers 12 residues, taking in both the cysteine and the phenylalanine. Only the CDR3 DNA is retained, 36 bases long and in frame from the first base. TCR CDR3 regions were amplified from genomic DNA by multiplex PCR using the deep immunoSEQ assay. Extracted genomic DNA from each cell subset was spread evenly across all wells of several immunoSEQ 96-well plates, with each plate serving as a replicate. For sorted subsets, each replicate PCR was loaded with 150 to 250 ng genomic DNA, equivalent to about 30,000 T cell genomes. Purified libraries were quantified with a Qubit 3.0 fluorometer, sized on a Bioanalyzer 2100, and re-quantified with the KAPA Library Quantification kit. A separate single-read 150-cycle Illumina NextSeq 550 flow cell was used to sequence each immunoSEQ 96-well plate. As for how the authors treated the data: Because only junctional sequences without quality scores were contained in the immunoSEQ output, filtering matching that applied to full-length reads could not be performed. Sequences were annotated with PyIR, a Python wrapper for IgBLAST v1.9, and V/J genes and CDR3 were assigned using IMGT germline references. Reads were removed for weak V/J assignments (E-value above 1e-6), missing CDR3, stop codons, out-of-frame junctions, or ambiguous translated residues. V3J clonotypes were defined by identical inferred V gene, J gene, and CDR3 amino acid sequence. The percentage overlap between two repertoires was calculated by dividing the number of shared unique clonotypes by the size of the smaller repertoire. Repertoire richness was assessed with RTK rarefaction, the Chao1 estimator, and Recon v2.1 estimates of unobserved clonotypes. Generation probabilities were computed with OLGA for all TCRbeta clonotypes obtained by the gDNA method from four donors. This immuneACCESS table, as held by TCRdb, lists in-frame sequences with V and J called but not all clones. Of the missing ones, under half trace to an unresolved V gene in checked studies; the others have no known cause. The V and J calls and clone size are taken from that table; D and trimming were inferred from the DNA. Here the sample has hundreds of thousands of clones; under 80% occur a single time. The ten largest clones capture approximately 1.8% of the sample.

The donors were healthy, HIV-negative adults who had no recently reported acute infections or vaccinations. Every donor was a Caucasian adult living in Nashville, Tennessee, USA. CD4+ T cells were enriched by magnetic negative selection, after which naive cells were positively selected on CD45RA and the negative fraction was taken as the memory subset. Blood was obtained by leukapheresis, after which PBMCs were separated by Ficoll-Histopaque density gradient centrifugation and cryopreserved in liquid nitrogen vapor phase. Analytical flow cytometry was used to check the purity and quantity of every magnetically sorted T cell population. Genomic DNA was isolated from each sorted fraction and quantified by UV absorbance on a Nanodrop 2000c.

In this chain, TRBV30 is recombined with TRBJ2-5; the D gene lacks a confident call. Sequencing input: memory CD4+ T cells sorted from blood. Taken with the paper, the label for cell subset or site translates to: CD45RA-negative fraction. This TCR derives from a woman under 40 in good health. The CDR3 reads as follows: CAWSVPAETQYF. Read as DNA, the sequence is TGTGCCTGGAGTGTACCGGCCGAGACCCAGTACTTC.